This T cell receptor (beta chain) emerged from a study of molecular identifiers for immune sequencing clone quantification. Study background: Replicates involved a five-way split of RNA from around 20,000 or 99,000 naive CD8 cells, with sequencing of four.

Germline-derived CDR1 and CDR2 are MGHRA and YSYEKL. The CDR3 consists of 15 residues. With 2 bases removed from V and 5 bases from J, the gap between germline ends came to 15 bases. About this clonotype: Since a much larger clone is just one base distant, this may be a read error. The missing conserved phenylalanine or tryptophan at the end of this CDR3 makes a read error likely.

With RNA at 10%, 30% or 50%, naive CD8 libraries came from roughly 20,000 to 1,000,000 sorted cells. Sorting selected naive CD8 T cells with a CD8+CD4-CCR7+CD45RA+ phenotype. The authors built bulk TCR libraries by previously described methods with listed TCR primers. MiXCR, run by TCRdb on the PCR reads, gives a single entry per CDR3 protein. The data contain some 680,000 distinct CDR3 sequences, about 25% of them singletons. The sequencing input was naive CD8+ T cells from blood, with Jurkat cell RNA spiked in. The sample's subset: FACS-sorted CD8+CD4-CCR7+CD45RA+ naive T cells. The chain joins TRBV4-1 to TRBJ1-1; possible D gene TRBD1, 6 bases. This clonotype originated in a human donor in good health. Some libraries in this study had Jurkat cell RNA spiked in. The CDR3 protein is CASSQLDTGLTEAFI. CDR3 nucleotide sequence: TGCGCCAGCAGCCAACTAGATACAGGGCTGACTGAAGCTTTCATT.